The 20 T cell receptor beta chains listed next were all sequenced from one sample in a study of low-dose radiotherapy and immunotherapy resistance in tumors. With TRAV- and TRBV-specific primers, first-strand cDNA was made, covering the alpha and beta chains. TCRs were amplified for roughly 20 PCR cycles with a constant-region primer and V-primer adapter. One entry per CDR3 protein, called by TCRdb with MiXCR from the reads. The profile shows more than 9,500 distinct CDR3 sequences, 40% to 55% of them singletons. The receptors shown here come from a human donor with advanced metastatic prostate, ovarian, gallbladder or colorectal cancer (not recorded which). This table probably holds off-target reads from a library built for another chain.

This clonotype was observed a handful of times. The chain couples TRBV20-1 to TRBJ2-5; D not resolved. The length of the CDR3 is 16 residues. CDR1 is DFQATT, CDR2 SNEGSKA, per germline (reference sequence). V lost 6 bases and J 0 bases, leaving 20 bases between the germline ends. The CDR3 DNA reads TGCAGTGCGCAAAAAGCTGGCGAAGGGTACCAAGAGACCCAGTACTTC. Translating gives CSAQKAGEGYQETQYF.

A word on this clonotype: In this CDR3 the conserved last residue, phenylalanine or tryptophan, is missing, so a read error is likely. This sequence joins TRBV19 and TRBJ2-1; TRBD2 matches at 9 bases. The CDR3 runs 14 residues. CDR1 and CDR2 from the germline V gene are LNHDA and SQIVND (reference sequence). The V gene end was trimmed by 6 bases and the J gene end by 7 bases; junction bases not matched to a gene: 7. CDR3 DNA: TGTGCCAGTAGCTATAGCGGGGGTAGGAATGAGCAGTTCCTC. This encodes CASSYSGGRNEQFL.

This clonotype was counted a few times. This chain uses TRBV20-1 with TRBJ1-2; D is ambiguous. V lost 4 bases and J 1 base, leaving 10 bases between the germline ends. The V gene's germline CDR1 is DFQATT and CDR2 SNEGSKA (reference sequence). The CDR3 runs to 13 residues. DNA for the CDR3: TGCAGTGCTATTGGAGAACTTAACTATGGCTACACCTTC. Protein: CSAIGELNYGYTF.

This clonotype is judged medium-sized. Mismatch with germline at one junction end may stem from a read error. J is TRBJ1-6 and V is TRBV28; no clear D. The CDR3 length is 13 residues. Germline lookup yields CDR1 MDHEN and CDR2 SYDVKM. The DNA for the CDR3 is TGTGCCAGCACTTTATCGGGAAATTCACCCCTCCACTTT. This gives the protein CASTLSGNSPLHF.

This clonotype is medium-sized (0.01 to 0.1%) by share. The chain combines TRBV5-1 with TRBJ2-7, with TRBD1 identical over 8 bases. The CDR3 covers 15 residues. CDR1 SGHRS and CDR2 YFSETQ come from the germline V gene. The junction had 4 bases not matched to a gene; V was cut back by 0 bases and J by 2 bases. The CDR3 nucleotides are TGCGCCAGCAGCTTGGCCTCAGGGGGCACCTACGAGCAGTACTTC. Amino acids: CASSLASGGTYEQYF.

Written as DNA, the CDR3 is TGCGCCAGCAGTGAAAGTATGACAGATACGCAGTATTTT. It translates to CASSESMTDTQYF. The chain is built from TRBV10-2 and TRBJ2-3; no reliable D call. Germline loops: CDR1 WSHSY, CDR2 SAAADI. V was pared by 3 bases and J by 3 bases, with 7 bases between. This CDR3 spans 13 amino acids.

This rearrangement joins TRBV20-1 to TRBJ1-5; 7 bases line up with TRBD1. J gave up 0 bases and V 6 bases, and 8 bases lay outside the gene matches. This CDR3 region has 15 residues. Germline CDR1 DFQATT, CDR2 SNEGSKA (reference sequence). The CDR3: CSAAGTEYSNQPQHF. CDR3 nucleotide sequence: TGCAGTGCCGCAGGGACAGAATATAGCAATCAGCCCCAGCATTTT.

This rearrangement joins TRBV30 to TRBJ2-5; possibly TRBD1 for D (5 bases). Trimming pared 3 bases from V and 3 bases from J, leaving 8 bases between. The CDR3 spans 12 residues. Germline V lookup: CDR1 GTSNPN, CDR2 SVGIG (reference sequence). CDR3 sequence reads: CAWRAGKETQYF. CDR3 sequence (DNA): TGTGCCTGGAGAGCAGGGAAAGAGACCCAGTACTTC.

This clonotype is medium-sized by share. This chain links TRBV6-2 or TRBV6-3 with TRBJ2-3; no clear D gene. The CDR3 consists of 15 residues. Trimming left V 8 bases short and J 1 base short, with 16 bases between. In germline, CDR1 is MNHEY, CDR2 SVGEGT. In nucleotides, the CDR3 is TGTGCCAGCCTCCTTGCACGGCCTGGCACAGATACGCAGTATTTT. Residues: CASLLARPGTDTQYF.

This clonotype was seen more than once but under ten times. V gene TRBV6-2 or TRBV6-3 combines with J gene TRBJ2-3; 9 bases fit TRBD2. CDR3 length equals 15 residues. V gave up 6 bases and J gave up 5 bases; unmatched junction bases: 9. Looked up from germline, CDR1 is MNHEY and CDR2 is SVGEGT. For the CDR3, the DNA is TGTGCCAGCAGGTTTAGCGGGGGCGGAAGAGATACGCAGTATTTT. Its translation is CASRFSGGGRDTQYF.

This chain connects TRBV30 to TRBJ2-7, with D possibly TRBD2 on 7 matching bases. The CDR3 has 13 amino acids. V was trimmed by 6 bases and J by 6 bases, leaving 18 bases between them. The germline V gene has CDR1 GTSNPN and CDR2 SVGIG (reference sequence). CDR3 sequence reads: CACLAEGVLEQYF. The DNA for the CDR3 is TGTGCCTGCCTAGCGGAGGGGGTCCTCGAGCAGTACTTC.

There are a few counts of this clonotype. The gene calls are TRBV29-1 and TRBJ2-1; possibly TRBD1 for D (5 bases). Trimming left V 4 bases short and J 8 bases short, with 18 bases between. This CDR3 spans 14 amino acids. CDR1 is SQVTM, CDR2 ANQGSEA, per germline. CDR3 protein: CSVVGLGLRDEQFF. DNA for the CDR3: TGCAGCGTTGTAGGCTTGGGGCTCCGCGATGAGCAGTTCTTC.

This clonotype was counted between two and nine times. This chain joins TRBV5-5 and TRBJ2-3, with TRBD2 matching 15 bases. The CDR3 is 17 residues long. In germline, CDR1 is SGHKS, CDR2 YYEKEE (reference sequence). The V and J ends lost 4 bases and 2 bases, in that order; junction bases with no gene match: 5. The CDR3 reads CASSDGTSGGPTDTQYF. The CDR3 nucleotides read TGTGCCAGCAGCGACGGGACTAGCGGGGGGCCCACAGATACGCAGTATTTT.

Concerning this clonotype itself: One end of the junction varies from germline; a read error may be responsible. The genes are TRBV7-2 and TRBJ1-3; 7 bases match TRBD1. The CDR3 has 16 residues. The germline V gene has CDR1 SGHTA and CDR2 FQGNSA. CDR3 sequence (DNA): TGTGCCAGCAGCGTGGGACAGTTTATCTCTGGAAACATCATATATTTT. It yields the protein CASSVGQFISGNIIYF.

There are a few counts of this clonotype. The chain joins TRBV6-6 to TRBJ2-5; D unresolved. V lost 0 bases and J 1 base, leaving 6 bases between the germline ends. The CDR3 is made up of 14 amino acids. The germline V gene encodes CDR1 MNHNY and CDR2 SVGAGI (reference sequence). The CDR3 DNA reads TGTGCCAGCAGTTACTCCCAAATCCAAGAGACCCAGTACTTC. Amino acid sequence: CASSYSQIQETQYF.

In its sample, this clonotype was seen a few times. CDR3 nucleotides: TGCAGCGTTGACGCTAGCGGGGGGGCAGGTGAGCAGTTCTTC. It specifies CSVDASGGAGEQFF. The chain employs TRBV29-1 and TRBJ2-1; 12 bases fit TRBD2. The CDR3 contains 14 residues. J lost 9 bases, V lost 3 bases, and 6 bases had no gene match. Germline V gene lookup returns CDR1 SQVTM and CDR2 ANQGSEA.

The V call is TRBV20-1, the J call TRBJ2-2; D may be TRBD1 (6 bases). Germline loops: CDR1 DFQATT, CDR2 SNEGSKA (reference sequence). The CDR3 length is 15 residues. V was clipped by 6 bases and J by 0 bases, with 14 bases between them. In nucleotides, the CDR3 is TGCAGTGCGGGTCAGGGGTTCGCGAACACCGGGGAGCTGTTTTTT. It encodes CSAGQGFANTGELFF.

V usage is TRBV9 and J usage is TRBJ2-3, with D possibly being TRBD2 (5 bases). Germline lookup yields CDR1 SGDLS and CDR2 YYNGEE. V gave up 0 bases and J gave up 2 bases, with 16 bases separating them. The CDR3 extends over 17 amino acids. The CDR3 reads CASSVGGSVYPTDTQYF. The CDR3 DNA follows: TGTGCCAGCAGCGTAGGGGGTAGCGTCTATCCCACAGATACGCAGTATTTT. The full variable domain, in which reference TRBV9 and TRBJ2-3 provide the parts outside the CDR3, is DSGVTQTPKHLITATGQRVTLRCSPRSGDLSVYWYQQSLDQGLQFLIQYYNGEERAKGNILERFSAQQFPDLHSELNLSSLELGDSALYFCASSVGGSVYPTDTQYFGPGTRLTVL.

The chain joins TRBV5-8 to TRBJ1-5; 8 bases match TRBD1. The CDR3 is made up of 15 amino acids. The V segment lost 4 bases and the J segment 1 base; nucleotides outside the gene matches: 4. Looked up from germline, CDR1 is SGHTS and CDR2 is YDEGEE. CDR3 DNA: TGTGCCAGCAGCAAGGGACAGGCCAGCAATCAGCCCCAGCATTTT. Translation gives CASSKGQASNQPQHF.

This chain connects TRBV9 to TRBJ2-1; D may be TRBD1 or TRBD2 (5 bases each). The ends were cut back, 2 bases at V and 7 bases at J, with 16 bases in the middle. The CDR3 totals 15 residues. Germline lookup yields CDR1 SGDLS and CDR2 YYNGEE. CDR3 DNA sequence: TGTGCCAGCAGCGTGGGGACGGTAGCCCCGAATGAGCAGTTCTTC. It translates to CASSVGTVAPNEQFF. Filled out from reference TRBV9 and TRBJ2-1, the complete variable domain reads DSGVTQTPKHLITATGQRVTLRCSPRSGDLSVYWYQQSLDQGLQFLIQYYNGEERAKGNILERFSAQQFPDLHSELNLSSLELGDSALYFCASSVGTVAPNEQFFGPGTRLTVL.